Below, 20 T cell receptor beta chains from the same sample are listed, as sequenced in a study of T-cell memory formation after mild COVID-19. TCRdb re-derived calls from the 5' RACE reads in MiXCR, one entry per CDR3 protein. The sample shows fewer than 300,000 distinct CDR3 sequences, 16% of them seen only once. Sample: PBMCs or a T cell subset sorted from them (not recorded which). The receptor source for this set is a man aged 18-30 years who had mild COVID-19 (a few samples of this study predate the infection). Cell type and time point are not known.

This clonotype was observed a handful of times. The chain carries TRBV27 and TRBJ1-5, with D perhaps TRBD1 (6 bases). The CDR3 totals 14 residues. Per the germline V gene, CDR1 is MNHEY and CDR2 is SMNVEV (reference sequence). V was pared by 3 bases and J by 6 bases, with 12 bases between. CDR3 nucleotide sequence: TGTGCCAGCAGTTTCGGGGGCGCGGGTCAGCCCCAGCATTTT. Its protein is CASSFGGAGQPQHF.

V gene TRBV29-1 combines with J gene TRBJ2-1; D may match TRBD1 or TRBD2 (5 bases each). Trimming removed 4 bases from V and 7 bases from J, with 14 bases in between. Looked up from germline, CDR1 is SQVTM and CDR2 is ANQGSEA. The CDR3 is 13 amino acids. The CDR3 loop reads CSVGIGGWNEQFF. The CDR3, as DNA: TGCAGCGTTGGGATTGGGGGTTGGAATGAGCAGTTCTTC.

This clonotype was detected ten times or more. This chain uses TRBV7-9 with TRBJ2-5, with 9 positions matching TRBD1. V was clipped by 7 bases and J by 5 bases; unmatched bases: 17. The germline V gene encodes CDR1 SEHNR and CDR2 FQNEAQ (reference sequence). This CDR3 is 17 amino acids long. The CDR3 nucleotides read TGTGCCAGCACACCGGGACAGGGCTTTGTTCGGCGGGAGACCCAGTACTTC. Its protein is CASTPGQGFVRRETQYF.

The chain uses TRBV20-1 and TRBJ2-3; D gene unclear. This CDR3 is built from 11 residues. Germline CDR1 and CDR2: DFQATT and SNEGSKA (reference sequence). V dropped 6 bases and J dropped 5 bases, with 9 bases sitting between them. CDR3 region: CSARSRDTQYF. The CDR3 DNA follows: TGCAGTGCGCGATCGAGAGATACGCAGTATTTT.

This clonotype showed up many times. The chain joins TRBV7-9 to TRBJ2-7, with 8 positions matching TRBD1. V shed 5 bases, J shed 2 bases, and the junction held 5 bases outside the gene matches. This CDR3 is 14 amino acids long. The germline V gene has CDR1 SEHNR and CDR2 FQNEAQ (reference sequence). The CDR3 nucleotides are TGTGCCAGCAGCCGGACAGGGCCTACCTACGAGCAGTACTTC. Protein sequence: CASSRTGPTYEQYF.

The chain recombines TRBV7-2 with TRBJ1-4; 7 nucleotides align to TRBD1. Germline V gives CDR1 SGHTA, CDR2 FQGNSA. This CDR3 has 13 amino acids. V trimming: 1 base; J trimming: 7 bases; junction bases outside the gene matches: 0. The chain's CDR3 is CASSLGQGEKLFF. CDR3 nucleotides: TGTGCCAGCAGCTTAGGACAGGGTGAAAAACTGTTTTTT.

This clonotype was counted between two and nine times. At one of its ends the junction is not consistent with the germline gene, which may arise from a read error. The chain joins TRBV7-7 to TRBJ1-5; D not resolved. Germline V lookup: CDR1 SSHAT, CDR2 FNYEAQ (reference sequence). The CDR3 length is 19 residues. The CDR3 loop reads CASSASSGISGWGNQPQHF. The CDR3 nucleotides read TGTGCTAGCAGCGCGTCCTCGGGGATATCTGGATGGGGCAATCAGCCCCAGCATTTT.

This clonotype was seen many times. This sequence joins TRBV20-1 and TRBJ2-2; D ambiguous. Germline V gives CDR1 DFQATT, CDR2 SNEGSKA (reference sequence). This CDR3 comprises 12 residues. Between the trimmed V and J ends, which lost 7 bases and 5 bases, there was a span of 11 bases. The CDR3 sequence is CSGRHLTGELFF. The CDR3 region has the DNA TGCAGTGGAAGACATCTAACCGGGGAGCTGTTTTTT.

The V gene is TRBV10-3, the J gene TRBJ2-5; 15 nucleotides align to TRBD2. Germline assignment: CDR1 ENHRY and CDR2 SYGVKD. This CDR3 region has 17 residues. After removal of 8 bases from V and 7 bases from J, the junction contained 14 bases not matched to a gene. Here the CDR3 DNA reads TGTGCCATCGGATCGGCTGGACTAGCGGGGGGGCACGGGACCCAGTACTTC. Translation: CAIGSAGLAGGHGTQYF.

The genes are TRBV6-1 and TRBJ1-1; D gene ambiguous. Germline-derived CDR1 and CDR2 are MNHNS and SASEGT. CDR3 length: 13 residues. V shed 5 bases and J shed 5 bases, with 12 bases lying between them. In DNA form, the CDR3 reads TGTGCCAGCAGTTTCGTGGGTTGGACTGAAGCTTTCTTT. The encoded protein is CASSFVGWTEAFF.

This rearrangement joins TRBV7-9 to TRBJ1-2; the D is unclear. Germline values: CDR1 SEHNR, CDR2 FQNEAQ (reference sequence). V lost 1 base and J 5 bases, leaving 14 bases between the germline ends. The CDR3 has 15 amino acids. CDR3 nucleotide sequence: TGTGCCAGCAGCTTAGGGTCAGCGGGAGTATATGGCTACACCTTC. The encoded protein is CASSLGSAGVYGYTF.

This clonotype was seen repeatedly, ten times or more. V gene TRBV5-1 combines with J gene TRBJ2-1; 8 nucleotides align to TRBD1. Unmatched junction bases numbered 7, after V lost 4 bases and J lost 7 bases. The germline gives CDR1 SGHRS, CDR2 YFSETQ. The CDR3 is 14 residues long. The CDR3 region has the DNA TGCGCCAGCAGCACGACAGGGGCGGGGAATGAGCAGTTCTTC. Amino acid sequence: CASSTTGAGNEQFF.

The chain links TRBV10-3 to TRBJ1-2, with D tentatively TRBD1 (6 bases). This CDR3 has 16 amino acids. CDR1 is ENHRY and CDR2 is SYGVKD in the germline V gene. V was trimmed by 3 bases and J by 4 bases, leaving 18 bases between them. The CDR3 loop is CAISDPRVGGVYGYTF. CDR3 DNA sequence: TGTGCCATCAGTGACCCGAGGGTAGGGGGGGTCTATGGCTACACCTTC.

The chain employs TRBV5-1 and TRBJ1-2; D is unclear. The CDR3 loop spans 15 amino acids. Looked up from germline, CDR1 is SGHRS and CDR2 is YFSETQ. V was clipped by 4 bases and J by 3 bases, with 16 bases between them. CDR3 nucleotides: TGCGCCAGCAGCCCTGCGCTGCGACAAGACTATGGCTACACCTTC. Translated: CASSPALRQDYGYTF.

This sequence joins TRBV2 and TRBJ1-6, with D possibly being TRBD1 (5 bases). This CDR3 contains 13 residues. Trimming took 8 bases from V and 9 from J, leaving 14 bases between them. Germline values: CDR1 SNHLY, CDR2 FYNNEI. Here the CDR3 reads CASGGAGVSPLHF. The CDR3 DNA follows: TGTGCCAGCGGCGGGGCCGGGGTTTCACCCCTCCACTTT.

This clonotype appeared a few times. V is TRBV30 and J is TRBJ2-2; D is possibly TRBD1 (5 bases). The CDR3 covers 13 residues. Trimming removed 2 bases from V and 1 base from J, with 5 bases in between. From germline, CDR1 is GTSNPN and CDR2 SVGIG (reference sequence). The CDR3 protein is CAWSTGNTGELFF. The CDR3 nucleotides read TGTGCCTGGAGTACAGGGAACACCGGGGAGCTGTTTTTT.

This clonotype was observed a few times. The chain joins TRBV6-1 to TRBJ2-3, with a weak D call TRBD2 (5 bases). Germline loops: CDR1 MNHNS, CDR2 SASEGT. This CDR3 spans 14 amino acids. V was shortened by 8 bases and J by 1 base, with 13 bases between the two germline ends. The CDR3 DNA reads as TGTGCCAGCCGTCGGAGGCACGGCACAGATACGCAGTATTTT. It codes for CASRRRHGTDTQYF.

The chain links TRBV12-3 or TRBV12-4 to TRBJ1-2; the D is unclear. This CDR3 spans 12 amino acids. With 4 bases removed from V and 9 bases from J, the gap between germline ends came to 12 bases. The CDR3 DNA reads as TGTGCCAGCAGTTCCGATCGGGTGCGCTACACCTTC. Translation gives CASSSDRVRYTF.

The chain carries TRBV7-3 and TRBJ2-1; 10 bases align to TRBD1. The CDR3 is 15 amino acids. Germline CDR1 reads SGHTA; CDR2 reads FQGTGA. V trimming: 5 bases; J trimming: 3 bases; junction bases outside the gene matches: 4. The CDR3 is CASSPGQGIYNEQFF. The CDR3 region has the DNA TGTGCCAGCAGCCCGGGACAGGGGATCTACAATGAGCAGTTCTTC.

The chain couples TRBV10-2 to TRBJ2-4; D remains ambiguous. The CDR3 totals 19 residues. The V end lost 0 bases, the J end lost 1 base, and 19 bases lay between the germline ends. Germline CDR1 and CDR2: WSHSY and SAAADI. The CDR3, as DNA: TGCGCCAGCAGTGAGTCGCCACAGAAAAGGAACCTCGCCAAAAACATTCAGTACTTC. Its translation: CASSESPQKRNLAKNIQYF.